The 3 T cell receptor beta chains given below trace back to one sample, sequenced in a study of tumor-infiltrating lymphocytes in primary liver carcinoma. RNA was extracted from whole blood without cell sorting, alongside germline DNA. Total RNA (around 0.45 ug) served as template for TCR beta cDNA synthesis primed by a constant-region primer. Three nested multiplex PCR rounds of slightly modified ARM-PCR generated TCR beta libraries. A C-beta reverse primer was combined with TRBV1-TRBV30 forward primers in the first two PCR rounds, and each round had approximately 10 cycles. TCRdb reprocessed the multiplex PCR reads via MiXCR and lists one record per CDR3 protein. Here the sample spans 310,000 or so distinct CDR3 sequences, 45% to 70% being singletons. Sequenced input: peripheral blood. These receptors were collected from a woman between 25 and 40 years old with primary liver carcinoma and hepatitis B virus infection.

The table lists this clonotype with many counts. The gene calls are TRBV6-1 and TRBJ2-7; the D is unclear. This CDR3 spans 15 amino acids. Germline values: CDR1 MNHNS, CDR2 SASEGT. V was shortened by 7 bases and J by 0 bases, with 16 bases between the two germline ends. In nucleotides, the CDR3 is TGTGCCAGCATCTTGACTGAACTGTCCTCCTACGAGCAGTACTTC. As protein: CASILTELSSYEQYF.

On this clonotype itself: The germline gene is not matched at one end of the junction; a read error may be the cause. Here the CDR3 reads CASSSRTYSTDMQYF. CDR3 nucleotide sequence: TGTGCCAGCAGCTCCAGGACGTACAGCACAGATATGCAGTATTTT. The genes are TRBV11-3 and TRBJ2-3; D remains ambiguous. Germline assignment: CDR1 SGHNT and CDR2 YENEEA. The CDR3 extends over 15 amino acids.

For this clonotype: Just one base apart from a much larger clone, this may be a read error. The V gene is TRBV6-9, the J gene TRBJ2-3; D is possibly TRBD2 (6 bases). V was shortened by 3 bases and J by 6 bases, with 19 bases between the two germline ends. Germline lookup yields CDR1 MNHGY and CDR2 SVAAGI. This CDR3 has 16 amino acids. The CDR3 sequence is CASSYLGGEAPDTQYF. CDR3 coding DNA: TGTGCCAGCAGTTACCTCGGTGGGGAGGCACCCGATACGCAGTATTTT.